The 20 T cell receptor beta chains below were found in one sample sequenced in a study of HIV-infected patients and healthy controls. One entry per CDR3 protein results from TCRdb running MiXCR on the 5' RACE reads. The sample shows about 64,000 distinct CDR3 sequences, roughly 21% of them seen only once. Sample: CD4+ T cells from blood. The receptors here all came from a human donor in good health.

The genes are TRBV7-9 and TRBJ2-3, with 11 bases that match TRBD2. The CDR3 contains 15 residues. The V and J ends lost 4 bases and 0 bases, in that order; junction bases with no gene match: 0. Germline V gene lookup returns CDR1 SEHNR and CDR2 FQNEAQ (reference sequence). CDR3: CASSWTSGSTDTQYF. The DNA of the CDR3 is TGTGCCAGCAGCTGGACTAGCGGGAGCACAGATACGCAGTATTTT.

This chain uses TRBV5-8 with TRBJ2-2; D gene uncertain. The CDR3 has 16 amino acids. Looked up from germline, CDR1 is SGHTS and CDR2 is YDEGEE. The germline V and J ends were trimmed by 0 bases and 0 bases, with 9 bases remaining between them. CDR3 nucleotide sequence: TGTGCCAGCAGCTTGGGGGTCACCCCGAACACCGGGGAGCTGTTTTTT. Protein sequence: CASSLGVTPNTGELFF.

This clonotype was observed a handful of times. The chain links TRBV20-1 to TRBJ2-7; the D gene is possibly TRBD2 (6 bases). Trimming cost V 1 base and J 4 bases, with 14 bases left between them. The germline gives CDR1 DFQATT, CDR2 SNEGSKA (reference sequence). The CDR3 extends over 14 amino acids. Here the CDR3 DNA reads TGCAGTGCTAGAGTGGCGGTTCGGGGGTACGAGCAGTACTTC. This gives the protein CSARVAVRGYEQYF.

The rearrangement uses TRBV5-1 and TRBJ1-2; D uncertain. This CDR3 spans 12 amino acids. Trimming left V 4 bases short and J 8 bases short, with 12 bases between. Germline V gives CDR1 SGHRS, CDR2 YFSETQ. As DNA, the CDR3 is TGCGCCAGCAGCCTGGACCTTTTGGGCTACACCTTC. This translates into CASSLDLLGYTF.

The J gene is TRBJ1-6, the V gene TRBV30; TRBD1 is a possible D gene (5 bases). Germline CDR1 reads GTSNPN; CDR2 reads SVGIG (reference sequence). The CDR3 runs 13 residues. Trimming cost V 4 bases and J 11 bases, with 15 bases left between them. The CDR3 bases are TGTGCCTGGAATGTGGGGGAAGGTACACCCCTCCACTTT. This encodes CAWNVGEGTPLHF.

The sample holds a few counts of this clonotype. CDR3 in DNA: TGCAGTGCTAGGGGACAAATCAATCAGCCCCAGCATTTT. It yields the protein CSARGQINQPQHF. The chain is built from TRBV20-1 and TRBJ1-5; D is possibly TRBD1 (6 bases). The V gene's germline CDR1 is DFQATT and CDR2 SNEGSKA (reference sequence). Trimming took 3 bases from V and 3 from J, leaving 9 bases between them. The CDR3 covers 13 residues.

This clonotype showed up many times. This chain connects TRBV7-3 to TRBJ2-1, with D possibly TRBD1 on 5 matching bases. CDR1 and CDR2 from the germline V gene are SGHTA and FQGTGA. V was pared by 5 bases and J by 7 bases, with 18 bases between. The CDR3 is made up of 15 amino acids. For the CDR3, the DNA is TGTGCCAGCAGCCCAACAGGAAACAGTTGGAATGAGCAGTTCTTC. Translating it yields CASSPTGNSWNEQFF.

Only a few counts were recorded for this clonotype. The CDR3 DNA follows: TGCAGTGCTATGGTCAGGGACTCGGGGGAGCTGTTTTTT. Translating it yields CSAMVRDSGELFF. This sequence joins TRBV20-1 and TRBJ2-2, with D possibly matching TRBD2 (6 bases). Trimming removed 4 bases at V and 8 bases at J, with 14 bases between. The germline V gene encodes CDR1 DFQATT and CDR2 SNEGSKA (reference sequence). There are 13 residues in the CDR3.

This clonotype was found many times. The genes are TRBV6-5 and TRBJ2-2; 13 nucleotides match TRBD2. Per the germline V gene, CDR1 is MNHEY and CDR2 is SVGAGI. V was clipped by 4 bases and J by 3 bases; unmatched bases: 11. The CDR3 contains 19 residues. For the CDR3, the DNA is TGTGCCAGCAGTTTATCCGGGACTAGCGGGATTGGGGACACCGGGGAGCTGTTTTTT. Amino acid sequence: CASSLSGTSGIGDTGELFF.

The table lists this clonotype with many counts. The chain uses TRBV6-2 or TRBV6-3 and TRBJ1-5, with D possibly TRBD1 on 6 matching bases. This CDR3 is built from 16 residues. The V end lost 2 bases, the J end lost 3 bases, and 14 bases lay between the germline ends. The germline V gene has CDR1 MNHEY and CDR2 SVGEGT. In DNA, the CDR3 is TGTGCCAGCAGTTACGGGGGGCGCGGGATCAATCAGCCCCAGCATTTT. Translation: CASSYGGRGINQPQHF.

This clonotype was counted ten times or more. The chain is built from TRBV5-1 and TRBJ1-1; D is ambiguous. From germline, CDR1 is SGHRS and CDR2 YFSETQ. V lost 0 bases and J lost 1, with 16 bases in between. The length of the CDR3 is 17 residues. Here the CDR3 DNA reads TGCGCCAGCAGCTTGGAAGGTACTTTTGGGTCGAACACTGAAGCTTTCTTT. It encodes CASSLEGTFGSNTEAFF. Full variable domain (outside the CDR3, taken from reference TRBV5-1 and TRBJ1-1): KAGVTQTPRYLIKTRGQQVTLSCSPISGHRSVSWYQQTPGQGLQFLFEYFSETQRNKGNFPGRFSGRQFSNSRSEMNVSTLELGDSALYLCASSLEGTFGSNTEAFFGQGTRLTVV.

The V gene is TRBV7-2, the J gene TRBJ2-3; D call uncertain. V was shortened by 2 bases and J by 0 bases, with 6 bases between the two germline ends. Germline loops: CDR1 SGHTA, CDR2 FQGNSA. This CDR3 has 14 amino acids. The CDR3 DNA is TGTGCCAGCAGCTTAAAGGTTAGCACAGATACGCAGTATTTT. This codes for CASSLKVSTDTQYF.

The CDR3 protein is CASSLTGGSNTEAFF. The CDR3 DNA reads as TGTGCCAGCAGCCTCACAGGGGGTTCGAACACTGAAGCTTTCTTT. The chain is built from TRBV5-6 and TRBJ1-1, with 8 bases that match TRBD1. With 4 bases clipped from V and 1 base from J, the junction kept 6 bases outside the gene matches. CDR1 is SGHDT, CDR2 YYEEEE, per germline. The CDR3 length is 15 residues.

The chain uses TRBV12-3 or TRBV12-4 and TRBJ1-6; TRBD1 matches 11 bases. CDR3 length: 14 residues. V shed 5 bases and J 9 bases; nucleotides not matched to a gene: 3. The CDR3 sequence is CASSKGQGVSPLHF. The CDR3 DNA reads as TGTGCCAGCAGTAAGGGACAGGGGGTTTCACCCCTCCACTTT.

This clonotype was picked up a small number of times. The chain links TRBV7-2 to TRBJ2-1; 10 bases are shared with TRBD1. The germline gives CDR1 SGHTA, CDR2 FQGNSA. There are 13 residues in the CDR3. V was clipped by 5 bases and J by 8 bases; unmatched bases: 3. CDR3 region: CASSQTGGYEQFF. CDR3 DNA sequence: TGTGCCAGCAGCCAGACAGGGGGCTATGAGCAGTTCTTC.

This clonotype has ten or more counts. This chain joins TRBV7-9 and TRBJ2-5; D uncertain. Trimming shortened V by 2 bases and J by 1 base, and 11 bases separated the two germline ends. Germline values: CDR1 SEHNR, CDR2 FQNEAQ (reference sequence). There are 15 residues in the CDR3. The CDR3 loop reads CASSLLAVPQETQYF. CDR3 DNA sequence: TGTGCCAGCAGCTTACTGGCGGTGCCCCAAGAGACCCAGTACTTC.

In this sample, this clonotype turned up many times. This sequence joins TRBV12-3 or TRBV12-4 and TRBJ1-4; no reliable D call. V was cut by 4 bases and J by 5 bases, with 8 bases left in between. This CDR3 spans 13 amino acids. CDR3 protein: CASSSVTNEKLFF. CDR3 nucleotides: TGTGCCAGCAGTTCTGTCACCAATGAAAAACTGTTTTTT.

This clonotype was recorded at least ten times. In nucleotides, the CDR3 is TGTGCCTGCGGAAACACCATATATTTT. This sequence encodes CACGNTIYF. The genes are TRBV6-1 and TRBJ1-3; D is unclear. Germline lookup yields CDR1 MNHNS and CDR2 SASEGT. CDR3 length: 9 residues. Trimming removed 11 bases at V and 4 bases at J, with 3 bases between.

This clonotype was picked up many times. V gene TRBV20-1 combines with J gene TRBJ2-1, with TRBD1 identical over 7 bases. With V trimmed by 4 bases and J by 10 bases, 4 bases remained unmatched. There are 11 residues in the CDR3. Germline V gene sequence: CDR1 DFQATT, CDR2 SNEGSKA (reference sequence). CDR3 nucleotide sequence: TGCAGTGCTATTGACAGGGCCGAGCAGTTCTTC. It translates to CSAIDRAEQFF.

This clonotype has a handful of counts. The chain joins TRBV3-1 to TRBJ1-1; weak D call: TRBD1 (6 bases). CDR1 and CDR2 (germline): LGHDT, YNNKEL (reference sequence). This CDR3 has 13 amino acids. Trimming stripped 5 bases from V and 7 bases from J, with 14 bases between. CDR3 residues: CASSVQGGGEAFF. The CDR3 region has the DNA TGTGCCAGCAGCGTACAGGGTGGTGGTGAAGCTTTCTTT. The full variable domain, with the rest looked up from reference TRBV3-1 and TRBJ1-1, is DTAVSQTPKYLVTQMGNDKSIKCEQNLGHDTMYWYKQDSKKFLKIMFSYNNKELIINETVPNRFSPKSPDKAHLNLHINSLELGDSAVYFCASSVQGGGEAFFGQGTRLTVV.